This is a list of T cell receptor beta chains from one sample in a study of cytomegalovirus exposure and HLA in healthy donors. TCRdb's table, derived via immunoSEQ multiplex PCR, lists solely in-frame clones and lacks some. This sample has 150,000 to 200,000 clones, with less than 90% found just once. The specimen sequenced was PBMCs. The receptors were gathered from a man aged 25 to 45 in good health and CMV-seronegative. Both conserved end residues are part of each CDR3. D genes are given only for firm matches. The size entry is marked missing in some rows and otherwise reads once, few, many or a size class.

>NA|TRBV30|TRBJ2-1|NA
TGTGCCTGGAGTGTCTCGGAGGTCTACAATGAGCAGTTCTTC
CAWSVSEVYNEQFF
>NA|TRBV5-1|TRBJ2-1|TRBD1
TGCGCCAGCAGCTTGGATAGGACAGGCACTTCGAGCTCCTACAATGAGCAGTTCTTC
CASSLDRTGTSSSYNEQFF
>NA|TRBV7-9|TRBJ1-2|TRBD1
TGTGCCAGCAGCCCAGGGGGCCAGGGAGGCTACACCTTC
CASSPGGQGGYTF
>NA|TRBV4-2|TRBJ1-4|NA
TGTGCCAGCAGCCGTCCGGGAGCTAATGAAAAACTGTTTTTT
CASSRPGANEKLFF
>NA|TRBV2|TRBJ2-1|NA
TGTGCCAGCAGGCTCCGACAGTACAATGAGCAGTTCTTC
CASRLRQYNEQFF
>few|TRBV19|TRBJ2-7|TRBD2
TGTGCCAGTAGAACCACTAGCGGGTCCTCCTACGAGCAGTACTTC
CASRTTSGSSYEQYF
>NA|TRBV4-3|TRBJ2-7|NA
TGCGCCAGCAGCCAAGATTGGGGCATCTCCTACGAGCAGTACTTC
CASSQDWGISYEQYF
>NA|TRBV6-5|TRBJ1-2|NA
TGTGCCAGCAGTTTCACCGGGACACATTATGGCTACACCTTC
CASSFTGTHYGYTF
>NA|TRBV19|TRBJ2-2|TRBD2
TGTGCCAGTTCTATAGCGGGAGGTCGGGAGCTGTTTTTT
CASSIAGGRELFF
>NA|TRBV5-1|TRBJ2-2|TRBD1
TGCGCCAGCAGCTTGGACGGACAGGGTGTCGGGGAGCTGTTTTTT
CASSLDGQGVGELFF
>NA|TRBV7-9|TRBJ2-7|NA
TGTGCCAGCAGCCCCCTGAGTGGGGGGTCCTACGAGCAGTACTTC
CASSPLSGGSYEQYF
>NA|TRBV4-3|TRBJ1-6|TRBD1
TGCGCCAGCAGCCAGAACAGGGGGCAGGGTTCACCCCTCCACTTT
CASSQNRGQGSPLHF
>NA|TRBV10-1|TRBJ2-2|TRBD2
TGCGCCAGCAGTGCGGGGGGGGGCACCGGGGAGCTGTTTTTT
CASSAGGGTGELFF
>NA|TRBV14|TRBJ1-3|NA
TGTGCCAGCAGCCAGGGGCTGGGCGGTAGCAACACCATATATTTT
CASSQGLGGSNTIYF
>NA|TRBV7-9|TRBJ2-7|TRBD2
TGTGCCAGCAGCTTAGGCCGAAGAGCGGGGGAACAAGCCTACGAGCAGTACTTC
CASSLGRRAGEQAYEQYF
>few|TRBV4-1|TRBJ2-1|NA
TGCGCCAGCAGCCAAGCTAAAACGGGGAATGAGCAGTTCTTC
CASSQAKTGNEQFF
>NA|TRBV5-1|TRBJ2-7|TRBD1
TGCGCCAGCAGACACGGGACAGGGGGCTACGAGCAGTACTTC
CASRHGTGGYEQYF
>NA|TRBV28|TRBJ1-6|TRBD1
TGTGCCAGCAGCAAGGACAGGGAAGCCTTTTATAATTCACCCCTCCACTTT
CASSKDREAFYNSPLHF
>NA|TRBV6-1|TRBJ1-3|TRBD1
TGTGCCAGCCGTGCAACGGGACAGGGTAACACCATATATTTT
CASRATGQGNTIYF
>NA|TRBV4-2|TRBJ2-7|TRBD1
TGTGCCAGCAGCCAGGACAGGGGAATAGGCTCCTACGAGCAGTACTTC
CASSQDRGIGSYEQYF
>NA|TRBV2|TRBJ1-2|NA
TGTGCCAGCAGTCTCCTGACAGCTAACTATGGCTACACCTTC
CASSLLTANYGYTF
>NA|TRBV28|TRBJ2-1|TRBD1
TGTGCCAGCAGTTTCCCCTTTGGGCAGGGGGCGAGTGAGCAGTTCTTC
CASSFPFGQGASEQFF
>NA|TRBV5-4|TRBJ2-5|TRBD2
TGTGCCAGCAGCTTAGCGGGAGTGGGAGAGACCCAGTACTTC
CASSLAGVGETQYF
>NA|TRBV7-2|TRBJ2-5|TRBD2
TGTGCCAGCAGCTTAGTGGGGGGGGAGACCCAGTACTTC
CASSLVGGETQYF
>once|TRBV5-1|TRBJ1-2|NA
TGCGCCAGCAGCTTGGCGGGGATGAGTGGCTACACCTTC
CASSLAGMSGYTF
>NA|TRBV5-1|TRBJ2-7|NA
TGCGCCAGCAGCTTGGTTAGAGGCGAGCAGTACTTC
CASSLVRGEQYF
>NA|TRBV18|TRBJ2-7|TRBD1
TGTGCCAGCTCACCCCTGGACAGGGGGGGAACCGAGCAGTACTTC
CASSPLDRGGTEQYF
>NA|TRBV6-5|TRBJ1-2|TRBD1
TGTGCCAGCAGTTCCCCGACCGGGACAGGGAATGGCTACACCTTC
CASSSPTGTGNGYTF
>NA|TRBV6-5|TRBJ1-1|NA
TGTGCCAGCTCCCCAGCGACGAACACTGAAGCTTTCTTT
CASSPATNTEAFF
>NA|TRBV14|TRBJ2-2|NA
TGTGCCAGCAGCCAACCAGGGACAAACACCGGGGAGCTGTTTTTT
CASSQPGTNTGELFF
>NA|TRBV9|TRBJ2-7|NA
TGTGCCAGCAGCGCCCACTGGGCCCCTTACGAGCAGTACTTC
CASSAHWAPYEQYF
>NA|TRBV5-6|TRBJ2-7|TRBD2
TGTGCCAGCAGCTTGGAGGGGACTAGCGGGTATCTTTCCTACGAGCAGTACTTC
CASSLEGTSGYLSYEQYF
>NA|TRBV27|TRBJ2-1|NA
TGTGCCAGCAGTCCAAGGGATCTAGCGCCCAAAGTCTTC
CASSPRDLAPKVF
>NA|TRBV5-1|TRBJ1-6|TRBD1
TGCGCCAGCAGCTTTCCCACAGGGGGCGATTGGTCACCCCTCCACTTT
CASSFPTGGDWSPLHF
>NA|TRBV7-9|TRBJ2-2|TRBD1
TGTGCCAGCAGCTCCAACGCAGGGGGCGCAATCGGGGAGCTGTTTTTT
CASSSNAGGAIGELFF
>NA|TRBV11-2|TRBJ1-1|NA
TGTGCCAGCAGCTCGGGACTTCTAGGACCCCTCATGAACACTGAAGCTTTCTTT
CASSSGLLGPLMNTEAFF
>NA|TRBV9|TRBJ2-1|TRBD2
TGTGCCAGCAGCGAGCCTAGCGGGGAGCCCTACAATGAGCAGTTCTTC
CASSEPSGEPYNEQFF
>NA|TRBV4-1|TRBJ2-4|NA
TGCGCCAGCAGTTTTTCTGCCCAGGGCAGCATTCAGTACTTC
CASSFSAQGSIQYF
>NA|TRBV5-4|TRBJ2-7|NA
TGTGCCAGCAGCGCGGGGCCTCGCCTCGACGAGCAGTACTTC
CASSAGPRLDEQYF
>few|TRBV2|TRBJ1-6|NA
TGTGCCAGCGGGGGGGAAAACTCCTATAATTCACCCCTCCACTTT
CASGGENSYNSPLHF
>NA|TRBV15|TRBJ2-1|TRBD2
TGTGCCACCAGCAGAGGTGGCGGGGGGCCCATCCACAGTGAGCAGTTCTTC
CATSRGGGGPIHSEQFF
>NA|TRBV6-5|TRBJ1-2|NA
TGTGCCAGCAGTTATGGGGGGGGCTATGGCTACACCTTC
CASSYGGGYGYTF
>NA|TRBV19|TRBJ1-1|TRBD1
TGTGCCAGTAGTGCCACAGGGGGGGTCACTGAAGCTTTCTTT
CASSATGGVTEAFF
>NA|TRBV5-5|TRBJ2-1|TRBD1
TGTGCCAGCAGTTCCCGAGGACAGGGAAGGTACAATGAGCAGTTCTTC
CASSSRGQGRYNEQFF
>NA|TRBV9|TRBJ2-5|NA
TGTGCCAGCACGACCGGAGGGGGGGCAGGGGAGACCCAGTACTTC
CASTTGGGAGETQYF
>NA|TRBV7-9|TRBJ2-2|TRBD1
TGTGCCAGCAGCTTAAGGCCGGGACAGGGGGCCGCGAACACCGGGGAGCTGTTTTTT
CASSLRPGQGAANTGELFF
>NA|TRBV5-4|TRBJ1-6|NA
TGTGCCAGCAGCGTGAACCCAGGGGTCAATTCACCCCTCCACTTT
CASSVNPGVNSPLHF
>once|TRBV28|TRBJ2-7|NA
TGTGCCAGCAGTTTACCTGGGCCCTCTACCTACGAGCAGTACTTC
CASSLPGPSTYEQYF
>NA|TRBV15|TRBJ2-5|NA
TGTGCCACCTCGACCCGGGGGATGGAGACCCAGTACTTC
CATSTRGMETQYF
>NA|TRBV9|TRBJ2-3|TRBD2
TGTGCCAGCAGCTCCCCGGGGGGGGGAGGGGATGATACGCAGTATTTT
CASSSPGGGGDDTQYF
>NA|TRBV5-1|TRBJ2-2|TRBD1
TGCGCCAGCAGCAGGACAGGGGTGAACACCGGGGAGCTGTTTTTT
CASSRTGVNTGELFF
>NA|TRBV7-6|TRBJ2-5|NA
TGTGCCAGCAGCTTAACTCAAGAGACCCAGTACTTC
CASSLTQETQYF
>NA|TRBV7-9|TRBJ2-7|TRBD2
TGTTCCAGCAGCTCCACCGTAGCGGGGGGGAGCTCCTACGAGCAGTACTTC
CSSSSTVAGGSSYEQYF